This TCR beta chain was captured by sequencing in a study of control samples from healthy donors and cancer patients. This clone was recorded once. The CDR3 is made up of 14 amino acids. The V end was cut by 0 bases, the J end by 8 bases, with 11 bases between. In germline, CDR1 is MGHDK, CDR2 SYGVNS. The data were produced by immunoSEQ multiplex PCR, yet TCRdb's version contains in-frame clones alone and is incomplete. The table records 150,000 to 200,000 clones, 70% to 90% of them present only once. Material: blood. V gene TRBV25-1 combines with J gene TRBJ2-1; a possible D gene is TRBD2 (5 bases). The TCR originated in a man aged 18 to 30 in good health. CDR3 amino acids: CASSEYGESDEQFF. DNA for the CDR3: TGTGCCAGCAGTGAATACGGGGAGAGTGATGAGCAGTTCTTC.